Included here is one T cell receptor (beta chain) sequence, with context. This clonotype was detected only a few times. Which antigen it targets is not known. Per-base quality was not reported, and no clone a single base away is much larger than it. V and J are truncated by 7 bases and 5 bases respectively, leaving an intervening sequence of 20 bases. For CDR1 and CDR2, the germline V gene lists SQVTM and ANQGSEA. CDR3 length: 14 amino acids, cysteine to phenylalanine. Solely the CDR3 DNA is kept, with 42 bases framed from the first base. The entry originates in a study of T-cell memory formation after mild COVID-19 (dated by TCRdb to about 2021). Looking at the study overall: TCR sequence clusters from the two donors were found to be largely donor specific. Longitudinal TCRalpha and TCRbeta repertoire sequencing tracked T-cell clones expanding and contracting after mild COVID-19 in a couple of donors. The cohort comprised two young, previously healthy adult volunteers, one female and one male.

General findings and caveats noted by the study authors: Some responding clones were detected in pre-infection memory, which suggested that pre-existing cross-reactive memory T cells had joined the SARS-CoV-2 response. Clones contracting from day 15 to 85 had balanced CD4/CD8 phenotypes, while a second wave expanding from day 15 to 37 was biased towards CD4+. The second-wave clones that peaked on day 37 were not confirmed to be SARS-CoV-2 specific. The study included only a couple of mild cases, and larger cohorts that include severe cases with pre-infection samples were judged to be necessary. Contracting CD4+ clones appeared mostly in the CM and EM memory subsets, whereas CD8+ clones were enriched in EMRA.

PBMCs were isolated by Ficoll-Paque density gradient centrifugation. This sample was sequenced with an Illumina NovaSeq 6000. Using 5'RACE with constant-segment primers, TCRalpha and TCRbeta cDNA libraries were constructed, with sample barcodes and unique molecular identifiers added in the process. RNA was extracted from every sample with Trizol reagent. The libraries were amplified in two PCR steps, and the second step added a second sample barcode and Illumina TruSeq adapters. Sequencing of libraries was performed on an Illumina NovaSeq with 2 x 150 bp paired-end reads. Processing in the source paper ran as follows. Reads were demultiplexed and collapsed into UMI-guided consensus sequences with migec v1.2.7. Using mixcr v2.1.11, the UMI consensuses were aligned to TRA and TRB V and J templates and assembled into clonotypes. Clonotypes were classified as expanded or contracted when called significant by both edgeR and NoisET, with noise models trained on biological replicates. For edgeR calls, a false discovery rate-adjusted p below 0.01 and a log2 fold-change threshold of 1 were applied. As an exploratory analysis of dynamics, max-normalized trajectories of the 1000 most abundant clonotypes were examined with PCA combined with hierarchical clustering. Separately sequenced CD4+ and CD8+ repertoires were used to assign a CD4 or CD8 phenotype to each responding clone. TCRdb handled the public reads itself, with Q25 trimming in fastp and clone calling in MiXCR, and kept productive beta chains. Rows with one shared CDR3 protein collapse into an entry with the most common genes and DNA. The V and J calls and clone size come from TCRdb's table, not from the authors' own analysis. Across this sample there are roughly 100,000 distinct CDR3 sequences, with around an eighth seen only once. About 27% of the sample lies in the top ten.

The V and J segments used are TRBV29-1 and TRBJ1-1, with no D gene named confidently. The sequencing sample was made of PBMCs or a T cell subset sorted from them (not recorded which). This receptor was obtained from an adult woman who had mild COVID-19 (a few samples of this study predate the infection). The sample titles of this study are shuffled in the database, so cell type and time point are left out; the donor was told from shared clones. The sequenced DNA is TGCAGCGCCCAGGTACCCGGGGTAGGGACTGAAGCTTTCTTT. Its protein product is CSAQVPGVGTEAFF.